Given below is one T cell receptor (beta chain) in context. The data originate from a study of blood T cell repertoires in COVID-19. Recovered status in Cohort 3 required two negative PCRs, clearance, or symptom resolution. V lost 0 bases to trimming and J lost 7 bases; unmatched junction nucleotides: 5. Germline V gives CDR1 SGHNT, CDR2 YYREEE (reference sequence). The CDR3 contains 15 residues. Generated by immunoSEQ multiplex PCR, the TCRdb table keeps only in-frame clones and is missing some. Seen here are over 200,000 clones, around 85% observed once, and the top ten hold roughly a sixth. The sequenced sample consisted of PBMCs or T cells enriched from blood (not recorded which). The receptor's source is a man aged 40-49 years who had recovered from COVID-19. The chain joins TRBV5-4 to TRBJ2-1, with 9 bases fitting TRBD2. Here the CDR3 DNA reads TGTGCCAGCAGCTTGGGGGGACTAGCTGAAAATGAGCAGTTCTTC. Residues: CASSLGGLAENEQFF. The full variable domain, with the rest looked up from reference TRBV5-4 and TRBJ2-1, is ETGVTQSPTHLIKTRGQQVTLRCSSQSGHNTVSWYQQALGQGPQFIFQYYREEENGRGNFPPRFSGLQFPNYSSELNVNALELDDSALYLCASSLGGLAENEQFFGPGTRLTVL.